Below, 11 T cell receptor beta chains from the same sample are listed, as sequenced in a study of T-cell memory formation after mild COVID-19. TCRdb recomputed calls from the 5' RACE reads with MiXCR, one row per CDR3 protein. The top ten hold 22% of the sample, which has about 240,000 distinct CDR3 sequences, roughly 9.4% seen once. Sequenced input: PBMCs or a T cell subset sorted from them (not recorded which). The receptors stem from a young man who had mild COVID-19 (a few samples of this study predate the infection). Cell type and time point are not known.

V gene TRBV6-6 combines with J gene TRBJ2-7; a weak D match, TRBD2 (5 bases). V lost 0 bases and J lost 6, with 9 bases in between. The CDR3 loop spans 13 amino acids. From germline, CDR1 is MNHNY and CDR2 SVGAGI (reference sequence). The CDR3, as DNA: TGTGCCAGCAGTTACTCGGGAGTAGGCGAGCAGTACTTC. The encoded protein is CASSYSGVGEQYF.

V is TRBV7-3 and J is TRBJ2-1; a weak D match, TRBD2 (6 bases). This CDR3 has 15 amino acids. V was shortened by 5 bases and J by 7 bases, with 18 bases between the two germline ends. Germline V lookup: CDR1 SGHTA, CDR2 FQGTGA. The CDR3 sequence: CASSTGTRLGNEQFF. CDR3 in DNA: TGTGCCAGCAGCACCGGGACTCGTCTCGGGAATGAGCAGTTCTTC.

The V call is TRBV10-3, the J call TRBJ1-1; weak D call: TRBD1 (6 bases). The ends were cut back, 4 bases at V and 0 bases at J, with 12 bases in the middle. Germline assignment: CDR1 ENHRY and CDR2 SYGVKD. The CDR3 contains 15 residues. Here the CDR3 reads CAISGTGRMNTEAFF. The CDR3 DNA is TGTGCCATCAGTGGAACAGGGCGGATGAACACTGAAGCTTTCTTT.

This chain connects TRBV7-2 to TRBJ1-5, with 9 bases aligning to TRBD1. Looked up from germline, CDR1 is SGHTA and CDR2 is FQGNSA. The CDR3 contains 14 residues. Germline trimming cut 5 bases from V and 6 bases from J; bases unmatched to any gene: 5. The CDR3 is CASSTGGLVQPQHF. CDR3 nucleotides: TGTGCCAGCAGCACAGGGGGCCTAGTTCAGCCCCAGCATTTT. Combining the CDR3 with reference TRBV7-2 and TRBJ1-5 gives the whole variable domain GAGVSQSPSNKVTEKGKDVELRCDPISGHTALYWYRQSLGQGLEFLIYFQGNSAPDKSGLPSDRFSAERTGGSVSTLTIQRTQQEDSAVYLCASSTGGLVQPQHFGDGTRLSIL.

The chain joins TRBV9 to TRBJ2-4; D possibly corresponds to TRBD2 (6 bases). The length of the CDR3 is 15 residues. Trimming removed 2 bases from V and 4 bases from J, with 13 bases in between. Per germline, CDR1 SGDLS and CDR2 YYNGEE. CDR3 DNA: TGTGCCAGCAGCGTGGGTGGGCGGGGAAAAAACATTCAGTACTTC. It codes for CASSVGGRGKNIQYF. The entire variable domain, with the rest obtained from reference TRBV9 and TRBJ2-4, is as follows: DSGVTQTPKHLITATGQRVTLRCSPRSGDLSVYWYQQSLDQGLQFLIQYYNGEERAKGNILERFSAQQFPDLHSELNLSSLELGDSALYFCASSVGGRGKNIQYFGAGTRLSVL.

The J gene is TRBJ2-2, the V gene TRBV2; the D gene is possibly TRBD1 (6 bases). Germline V lookup: CDR1 SNHLY, CDR2 FYNNEI. V lost 4 bases to trimming and J lost 6 bases, with 9 bases between them. The CDR3 has 13 residues. In DNA, the CDR3 is TGTGCCAGCAGTGTTCAGGGGTCCGGGGAGCTGTTTTTT. Protein sequence: CASSVQGSGELFF.

J is TRBJ2-7 and V is TRBV7-2; D remains ambiguous. V lost 3 bases, J lost 2 bases, and 11 bases lay in between. Germline V gene data show CDR1 as SGHTA and CDR2 as FQGNSA. The CDR3 consists of 14 residues. The CDR3 region is CASSFRPPAYEQYF. CDR3 in DNA: TGTGCCAGCAGCTTCCGGCCACCGGCCTACGAGCAGTACTTC.

This clonotype occurred many times. In DNA form, the CDR3 reads TGTGCCAGCAGCTTAGTCGGAACTAGCGGGGGCACAGATACGCAGTATTTT. It is translated as CASSLVGTSGGTDTQYF. The chain employs TRBV7-9 and TRBJ2-3, with 10 bases matching TRBD2. The CDR3 totals 17 residues. Trimming took 1 base from V and 1 from J; bases not matched to a gene: 5. Germline CDR1 SEHNR, CDR2 FQNEAQ (reference sequence).

The chain is built from TRBV4-1 and TRBJ2-7; 9 positions agree with TRBD1. The length of the CDR3 is 15 residues. V trimming: 3 bases; J trimming: 3 bases; junction bases outside the gene matches: 6. Germline values: CDR1 MGHRA, CDR2 YSYEKL. The CDR3 sequence is CASSHPDRGVYEQYV. Written as DNA, the CDR3 is TGCGCCAGCAGCCACCCGGACAGGGGAGTCTACGAGCAGTACGTC.

There are a few counts of this clonotype. V usage is TRBV5-1 and J usage is TRBJ1-4; D is possibly TRBD1 (5 bases). There are 15 residues in the CDR3. Germline V gives CDR1 SGHRS, CDR2 YFSETQ. With 0 bases removed from V and 4 bases from J, the gap between germline ends came to 10 bases. The chain's CDR3 is CASSLAPGGNEKLFF. CDR3 sequence (DNA): TGCGCCAGCAGCTTGGCACCCGGGGGTAATGAAAAACTGTTTTTT.

The rearrangement links TRBV6-1 to TRBJ2-7; 7 nucleotides line up with TRBD1. The CDR3 spans 14 residues. Germline lookup yields CDR1 MNHNS and CDR2 SASEGT. V shed 0 bases and J 4 bases; nucleotides not matched to a gene: 3. CDR3 in amino acids: CASSEAGTAYEQYV. The CDR3 region has the DNA TGTGCCAGCAGTGAAGCGGGGACAGCGTACGAGCAGTACGTC.